Below are 7 T cell receptor beta chains sequenced from a single sample in a study of T cell responses to AZD1222 COVID-19 vaccine. TCRdb's table, derived via immunoSEQ multiplex PCR, lists solely in-frame clones and lacks some. The data contain about 130,000 clones, roughly 92% of them singletons. The material was peripheral blood, obtained 28 days after the second AZD1222 dose. The receptors derive from an adult who received the AZD1222 COVID-19 vaccine.

The gene calls are TRBV5-1 and TRBJ2-7, with D possibly being TRBD2 (5 bases). CDR3 length: 14 amino acids. CDR1 is SGHRS and CDR2 is YFSETQ in the germline V gene. V was trimmed by 0 bases and J by 5 bases, leaving 12 bases between them. CDR3 sequence (DNA): TGCGCCAGCAGCTTGGGGGGAGTGATAGACGAGCAGTACTTC. Amino acid sequence: CASSLGGVIDEQYF.

The rearrangement links TRBV11-3 to TRBJ2-3, with 8 nucleotides matching TRBD2. The germline gives CDR1 SGHNT, CDR2 YENEEA. The trim removed 1 base at V and 9 bases at J, leaving 3 bases unmatched. The CDR3 has 13 residues. In DNA, the CDR3 is TGTGCCAGCAGCTTAGCGGGAGGGTCAACGCAGTATTTT. It codes for CASSLAGGSTQYF.

A few counts support this clone. The chain joins TRBV2 to TRBJ2-2; no clear D. The germline V and J ends were trimmed by 0 bases and 5 bases, with 4 bases remaining between them. The CDR3 loop spans 13 amino acids. Germline loops: CDR1 SNHLY, CDR2 FYNNEI. As DNA, the CDR3 is TGTGCCAGCAGTGAAGCGAGGACCGGGGAGCTGTTTTTT. Its translation: CASSEARTGELFF.

A remark on this clone: This sample also contains other DNA sequences that code for the same CDR3. The chain joins TRBV7-2 to TRBJ1-2; 7 bases map to TRBD1. The CDR3 contains 15 residues. Germline V CDR1 and CDR2: SGHTA, FQGNSA. J was trimmed by 2 bases and V by 1 base; bases with no gene match: 4. CDR3 sequence (DNA): TGTGCCAGCAGCTTAGGGACAGGAGTAAACTATGGCTACACCTTC. Amino acids: CASSLGTGVNYGYTF.

The chain uses TRBV5-1 and TRBJ2-1; 11 bases align to TRBD2. The CDR3 contains 18 residues. CDR1 and CDR2 from the germline V gene are SGHRS and YFSETQ. J was trimmed by 1 base and V by 0 bases; bases with no gene match: 6. The CDR3 is CASSLGTSGFYSYNEQFF. The CDR3 region has the DNA TGCGCCAGCAGCTTGGGGACTAGCGGGTTTTATTCCTACAATGAGCAGTTCTTC.

This clone occurred once. The chain has TRBV27 and TRBJ2-1; D possibly uses TRBD1 or TRBD2 (7 bases each). V lost 5 bases and J 4 bases, leaving 15 bases between the germline ends. The CDR3 is 15 amino acids. Germline V gene lookup returns CDR1 MNHEY and CDR2 SMNVEV (reference sequence). The CDR3 is CASSRGDRTYNEQFF. CDR3 coding DNA: TGTGCCAGCAGTCGGGGGGACAGAACTTACAATGAGCAGTTCTTC.

This rearrangement joins TRBV7-9 to TRBJ2-1, with 9 bases that match TRBD2. From germline, CDR1 is SEHNR and CDR2 FQNEAQ (reference sequence). This CDR3 is built from 15 residues. V trimming: 5 bases; J trimming: 4 bases; junction bases outside the gene matches: 6. The CDR3 sequence: CASSRLAGTYNEQFF. The CDR3 region has the DNA TGTGCCAGCAGCCGCCTAGCGGGGACTTACAATGAGCAGTTCTTC. Supplemented by reference TRBV7-9 and TRBJ2-1, the full variable domain reads DTGVSQNPRHKITKRGQNVTFRCDPISEHNRLYWYRQTLGQGPEFLTYFQNEAQLEKSRLLSDRFSAERPKGSFSTLEIQRTEQGDSAMYLCASSRLAGTYNEQFFGPGTRLTVL.